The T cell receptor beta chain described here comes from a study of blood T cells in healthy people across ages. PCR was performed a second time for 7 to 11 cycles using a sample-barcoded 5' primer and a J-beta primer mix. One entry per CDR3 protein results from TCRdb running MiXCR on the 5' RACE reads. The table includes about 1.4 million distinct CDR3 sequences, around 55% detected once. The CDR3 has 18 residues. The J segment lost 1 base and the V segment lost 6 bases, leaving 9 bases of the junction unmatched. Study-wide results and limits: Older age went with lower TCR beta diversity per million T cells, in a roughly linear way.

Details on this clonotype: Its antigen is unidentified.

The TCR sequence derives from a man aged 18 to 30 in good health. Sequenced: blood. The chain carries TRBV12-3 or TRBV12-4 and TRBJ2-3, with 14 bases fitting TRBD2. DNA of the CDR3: TGTGCCAGCAGGGGACTAGCGGGAGTCCCGCTACGCACAGATACGCAGTATTTT. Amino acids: CASRGLAGVPLRTDTQYF.